The 24 T cell receptor beta chains in this list originate from one sample, sequenced in a study of early stage breast cancer tumors. Measured with immunoSEQ multiplex PCR; TCRdb has only the in-frame clones, and not every one. This table has about 28,000 clones, 75% to 90% appearing once. Sequencing used blood. These receptors came from a person in their sixties or seventies with breast cancer.

The J gene is TRBJ1-1, the V gene TRBV7-8, with TRBD1 matching over 7 bases. V shed 5 bases and J 3 bases; nucleotides not matched to a gene: 12. Per germline, CDR1 SGHVS and CDR2 FQNEAQ. This CDR3 spans 16 amino acids. In DNA form, the CDR3 reads TGTGCCAGCAGCCCGCGGCAAGACAGGGTCTACACTGAAGCTTTCTTT. This translates into CASSPRQDRVYTEAFF.

The V gene is TRBV7-2, the J gene TRBJ1-1, with 7 bases aligning to TRBD1. CDR1 is SGHTA and CDR2 is FQGNSA in the germline V gene. CDR3 size: 14 residues. Trimming removed 4 bases from V and 4 bases from J; junction bases left unmatched: 6. CDR3 region: CASSSLSGGTEAFF. In DNA form, the CDR3 reads TGTGCCAGCAGCTCCCTGTCAGGGGGCACTGAAGCTTTCTTT.

Only a few counts were recorded for this clone. The chain recombines TRBV2 with TRBJ2-6; D may be TRBD1 (5 bases). V shed 6 bases and J shed 0 bases, with 12 bases lying between them. Germline V gene sequence: CDR1 SNHLY, CDR2 FYNNEI. The CDR3 has 16 amino acids. CDR3 region: CASRQQANSGANVLTF. In DNA form, the CDR3 reads TGTGCCAGCAGGCAACAGGCGAACTCTGGGGCCAACGTCCTGACTTTC.

The V call is TRBV11-2, the J call TRBJ2-3; TRBD2 aligns across 7 bases. V lost 3 bases and J lost 0; bases outside the gene matches: 3. The V gene's germline CDR1 is SGHAT and CDR2 FQNNGV. This CDR3 has 15 residues. The CDR3 loop is CASSLSGASTDTQYF. In DNA form, the CDR3 reads TGTGCCAGCAGCTTGAGCGGGGCCAGCACAGATACGCAGTATTTT.

CDR3 amino acids: CAISEDRAAGYTF. DNA for the CDR3: TGTGCCATCAGTGAGGACAGGGCAGCTGGCTACACCTTC. The V call is TRBV10-3, the J call TRBJ1-2; 7 positions agree with TRBD1. From germline, CDR1 is ENHRY and CDR2 SYGVKD. This CDR3 is 13 amino acids long. J lost 7 bases, V lost 2 bases, and 4 bases had no gene match.

The chain couples TRBV4-1 to TRBJ1-4; D is unresolved. Germline-derived CDR1 and CDR2 are MGHRA and YSYEKL. The CDR3 runs 15 residues. V was clipped by 0 bases and J by 6 bases, with 11 bases between them. The CDR3 region is CASSQDSTGYEKLFF. The CDR3 bases are TGCGCCAGCAGCCAAGATTCCACCGGTTATGAAAAACTGTTTTTT.

The rearrangement joins TRBV5-6 to TRBJ2-7; 11 nucleotides agree with TRBD2. Germline lookup yields CDR1 SGHDT and CDR2 YYEEEE. The V segment lost 4 bases and the J segment 4 bases; nucleotides outside the gene matches: 19. This CDR3 is built from 19 residues. The CDR3 DNA is TGTGCCAGCAGCCTGTCAATTAGAACTAGCGGGAGCTTGGGATACGAGCAGTACTTC. Protein: CASSLSIRTSGSLGYEQYF. Variable domain in full (rest from reference TRBV5-6 and TRBJ2-7): DAGVTQSPTHLIKTRGQQVTLRCSPKSGHDTVSWYQQALGQGPQFIFQYYEEEERQRGNFPDRFSGHQFPNYSSELNVNALLLGDSALYLCASSLSIRTSGSLGYEQYFGPGTRLTVT.

The rearrangement joins TRBV13 to TRBJ2-3, with 8 bases matching TRBD1. The CDR3 loop spans 15 amino acids. Germline V gives CDR1 PRHDT, CDR2 FYEKMQ (reference sequence). The trim removed 5 bases at V and 6 bases at J, leaving 10 bases unmatched. CDR3 amino acids: CASSNQGAGGDTQYF. The CDR3 coding sequence is TGTGCCAGCAGCAATCAGGGGGCGGGCGGGGATACGCAGTATTTT.

The chain is built from TRBV21-1 and TRBJ2-7; TRBD1 is the table's D call, not checked against the DNA. TRBV21-1 is a listed pseudogene. The CDR3 is 14 amino acids. The DNA of the CDR3 is TGTGCCAGCAGCAAAAGGGGTCTCAGGGACGAGCAGTACTTC. Amino acid sequence: CASSKRGLRDEQYF.

The chain recombines TRBV5-1 with TRBJ2-3; possible D gene TRBD2, 5 bases. Germline-derived CDR1 and CDR2 are SGHRS and YFSETQ. The CDR3 length is 12 residues. Trimming stripped 3 bases from V and 8 bases from J, with 10 bases between. CDR3 residues: CASSSDFRTQYF. The DNA of the CDR3 is TGCGCCAGCAGCTCGGACTTCCGTACGCAGTATTTT.

V and J are TRBV7-6 and TRBJ2-1; 7 nucleotides match TRBD2. The CDR3 runs to 15 residues. Germline V lookup: CDR1 SGHVS, CDR2 FNYEAQ. V lost 0 bases to trimming and J lost 2 bases; unmatched junction nucleotides: 1. CDR3 sequence (DNA): TGTGCCAGCAGCTTAGCCAGCGGGGCCTACAATGAGCAGTTCTTC. Its translation is CASSLASGAYNEQFF.

The chain links TRBV7-6 to TRBJ2-3; D may be TRBD1 (7 bases). This CDR3 spans 15 amino acids. Trimming pared 5 bases from V and 4 bases from J, leaving 16 bases between. Germline lookup yields CDR1 SGHVS and CDR2 FNYEAQ. The chain's CDR3 is CASSAPGGLADTQYF. The CDR3 DNA follows: TGTGCCAGCAGCGCACCAGGGGGGCTCGCAGATACGCAGTATTTT.

Within the sample, this clone is medium-sized. The chain recombines TRBV5-1 with TRBJ1-1; the match to TRBD1 covers 10 bases. Germline values: CDR1 SGHRS, CDR2 YFSETQ. V was pared by 4 bases and J by 7 bases, with 7 bases of the junction left unmatched. The CDR3 spans 14 residues. CDR3 sequence reads: CASSVGQGTVEAFF. CDR3 bases: TGCGCCAGCAGCGTGGGACAGGGGACAGTTGAAGCTTTCTTT.

The J gene is TRBJ2-2, the V gene TRBV6-5; TRBD2 is a possible D gene (6 bases). V was clipped by 2 bases and J by 3 bases, with 13 bases between them. Germline V CDR1 and CDR2: MNHEY, SVGAGI. The length of the CDR3 is 16 residues. This CDR3 reads CASSYRTKVDTGELFF. The CDR3 coding sequence is TGTGCCAGCAGTTACCGGACTAAAGTGGACACCGGGGAGCTGTTTTTT.

The count of this clone is one. The chain has TRBV25-1 and TRBJ1-1; possible D gene TRBD1, 5 bases. Trimming shortened V by 6 bases and J by 5 bases, and 22 bases separated the two germline ends. The CDR3 is 16 amino acids. CDR1 and CDR2 from the germline V gene are MGHDK and SYGVNS. CDR3 amino acids: CASSSVLGGVGTEAFF. In DNA form, the CDR3 reads TGTGCCAGCAGCTCTGTCTTGGGGGGGGTTGGTACTGAAGCTTTCTTT.

There are a few counts of this clone. Other DNA sequences of this sample code for an identical CDR3. J is TRBJ2-7 and V is TRBV10-1; TRBD2 is a possible D gene (5 bases). The V gene lost 4 bases and the J gene lost 6 bases, with 7 bases spanning the gap. CDR1 and CDR2 from the germline V gene are WNHNN and SYGVQD (reference sequence). This CDR3 is 11 amino acids long. The CDR3 reads CASSAGSEQYF. Here the CDR3 DNA reads TGCGCCAGCAGTGCTGGGAGCGAGCAGTACTTC.

V gene TRBV4-3 combines with J gene TRBJ2-3, with 8 bases aligning to TRBD1. The germline CDR1 and CDR2 sequences are LGHNA and YSLEER. This CDR3 region has 19 residues. After removal of 0 bases from V and 3 bases from J, the junction contained 14 bases not matched to a gene. CDR3 in DNA: TGCGCCAGCAGCCAAGATTCCCGGCGACAGGGGCTTGTGACAGATACGCAGTATTTT. Translating it yields CASSQDSRRQGLVTDTQYF.

The V and J genes are TRBV4-2 and TRBJ2-7; TRBD1 is a possible D gene (5 bases). Looked up from germline, CDR1 is LGHNA and CDR2 is YNFKEQ. The CDR3 sequence is 13 residues long. The V gene lost 2 bases and the J gene lost 4 bases, with 9 bases spanning the gap. The CDR3 DNA reads as TGTGCCAGCAGCCAAACAGGCTCTTACGAGCAGTACTTC. This translates into CASSQTGSYEQYF.

The chain combines TRBV4-3 with TRBJ2-7; 7 bases line up with TRBD1. The CDR3 contains 16 residues. The V gene's germline CDR1 is LGHNA and CDR2 YSLEER. V shed 5 bases, J shed 1 base, and the junction held 11 bases outside the gene matches. CDR3 in amino acids: CASSVTVGDSSYEQYF. The CDR3 DNA follows: TGCGCCAGCAGCGTAACCGTAGGGGACAGTTCCTACGAGCAGTACTTC.

The chain is built from TRBV19 and TRBJ2-4; D gene uncertain. V was shortened by 5 bases and J by 3 bases, with 8 bases between the two germline ends. CDR3 size: 13 residues. Per germline, CDR1 LNHDA and CDR2 SQIVND (reference sequence). CDR3 DNA: TGTGCCAGTAGTCCCGTCGGCAAAAACATTCAGTACTTC. This codes for CASSPVGKNIQYF. The full variable domain, in which reference TRBV19 and TRBJ2-4 provide the parts outside the CDR3, is DGGITQSPKYLFRKEGQNVTLSCEQNLNHDAMYWYRQDPGQGLRLIYYSQIVNDFQKGDIAEGYSVSREKKESFPLTVTSAQKNPTAFYLCASSPVGKNIQYFGAGTRLSVL.

The chain employs TRBV18 and TRBJ2-1; TRBD2 aligns across 10 bases. With 5 bases clipped from V and 7 bases from J, the junction kept 8 bases outside the gene matches. Germline lookup yields CDR1 KGHSH and CDR2 LQKENI. The CDR3 runs 15 residues. The CDR3 here is CASSIAGGLRNEQFF. The CDR3 DNA reads TGTGCCAGCTCAATAGCGGGAGGTCTTCGTAATGAGCAGTTCTTC.

This clone appeared once. The rearrangement uses TRBV6-6 and TRBJ2-7, with 8 positions matching TRBD1. The length of the CDR3 is 15 residues. The V and J ends lost 4 bases and 0 bases, in that order; junction bases with no gene match: 5. CDR1 and CDR2 from the germline V gene are MNHNY and SVGAGI (reference sequence). The CDR3: CASSSWTGSSYEQYF. The CDR3, as DNA: TGTGCCAGCAGTTCGTGGACAGGGAGCTCCTACGAGCAGTACTTC.

The chain carries TRBV7-2 and TRBJ2-3; 7 bases fit TRBD2. Per germline, CDR1 SGHTA and CDR2 FQGNSA. This CDR3 has 17 amino acids. With V trimmed by 5 bases and J by 4 bases, 15 bases remained unmatched. This CDR3 reads CASSPRGGPLIADTQYF. In DNA form, the CDR3 reads TGTGCCAGCAGCCCCCGGGGAGGGCCGTTAATTGCAGATACGCAGTATTTT. Based on the CDR3 plus reference TRBV7-2 and TRBJ2-3, the full variable domain is GAGVSQSPSNKVTEKGKDVELRCDPISGHTALYWYRQSLGQGLEFLIYFQGNSAPDKSGLPSDRFSAERTGGSVSTLTIQRTQQEDSAVYLCASSPRGGPLIADTQYFGPGTRLTVL.

The chain is built from TRBV5-1 and TRBJ2-2, with 15 positions matching TRBD2. Germline CDR1 and CDR2: SGHRS and YFSETQ. The CDR3 is made up of 18 amino acids. V shed 2 bases, J shed 3 bases, and the junction held 5 bases outside the gene matches. CDR3 region: CASSFEGLAGGYTGELFF. Written as DNA, the CDR3 is TGCGCCAGCAGCTTCGAGGGACTAGCGGGAGGCTACACCGGGGAGCTGTTTTTT. Supplemented by reference TRBV5-1 and TRBJ2-2, the full variable domain reads KAGVTQTPRYLIKTRGQQVTLSCSPISGHRSVSWYQQTPGQGLQFLFEYFSETQRNKGNFPGRFSGRQFSNSRSEMNVSTLELGDSALYLCASSFEGLAGGYTGELFFGEGSRLTVL.